These 9 T cell receptor beta chains came from one sample sequenced in a study of cytomegalovirus exposure and HLA in healthy donors (dated by TCRdb to the late 2010s). The library came from the immunoSEQ multiplex PCR assay. The multiplex PCR relied on a mix of 60 forward primers for TCR Vbeta segments and 13 reverse primers for TCR Jbeta segments. TCRdb took this table from immuneACCESS and kept in-frame rearrangements with V and J called. Such tables lack part of the clones; where checked against another copy, unresolved V genes explain under half of the gap, and the rest is unexplained. The table held for this sample gives more than 100,000 clones. Jointly, the top ten make up about 3% of the sample. The sequencing input was PBMCs. These TCRs come from a man in his forties or fifties in good health and CMV-seronegative.

The rearrangement links TRBV9 to TRBJ2-1; D not certain. Between the trimmed V and J ends, which lost 0 bases and 5 bases, there was a span of 12 bases. The CDR3 spans 15 residues. Germline V gives CDR1 SGDLS, CDR2 YYNGEE. CDR3 residues: CASSVALVLDNEQFF. Here the CDR3 DNA reads TGTGCCAGCAGCGTAGCCCTAGTCTTAGACAATGAGCAGTTCTTC.

A note on this clone: The junction departs from germline at one end; a sequencing error may be responsible. Distinct nucleotide sequences in the sample also encode this CDR3. The chain recombines TRBV9 with TRBJ1-4, with D possibly matching TRBD1 (5 bases). This CDR3 contains 14 residues. Germline V gives CDR1 SGDLS, CDR2 YYNGEE. Here the CDR3 reads CASSPGGKDEKLFF. The CDR3 coding sequence is TGTGCCAGCAGCCCGGGGGGGAAAGATGAAAAGCTGTTTTTT.

The J gene is TRBJ2-1, the V gene TRBV19; tentatively, D is TRBD2 (6 bases). Germline V gives CDR1 LNHDA, CDR2 SQIVND (reference sequence). Trimming left V 5 bases short and J 10 bases short, with 12 bases between. This CDR3 contains 12 residues. The chain's CDR3 is CASSSDYTEQFF. Here the CDR3 DNA reads TGTGCCAGTAGTTCGGACTACACGGAGCAGTTCTTC.

The chain links TRBV9 to TRBJ2-2; 8 bases line up with TRBD2. The CDR3 has 14 residues. Unmatched junction bases numbered 8, after V lost 7 bases and J lost 6 bases. Germline values: CDR1 SGDLS, CDR2 YYNGEE. CDR3 residues: CASATGGAAGELFF. CDR3 nucleotide sequence: TGTGCCAGCGCGACGGGGGGGGCAGCCGGGGAGCTGTTTTTT. The complete variable domain, with remaining parts taken from reference TRBV9 and TRBJ2-2, reads DSGVTQTPKHLITATGQRVTLRCSPRSGDLSVYWYQQSLDQGLQFLIQYYNGEERAKGNILERFSAQQFPDLHSELNLSSLELGDSALYFCASATGGAAGELFFGEGSRLTVL.

The rearrangement links TRBV15 to TRBJ2-7; TRBD1 matches at 9 bases. J was trimmed by 7 bases and V by 8 bases; bases with no gene match: 6. Germline CDR1 reads LNHNV; CDR2 reads YYDKDF (reference sequence). The CDR3 has 12 residues. In DNA form, the CDR3 reads TGTGCCACCGGGACAGGGAATTGGGAGCAGTACTTC. Amino acids: CATGTGNWEQYF.

The chain recombines TRBV10-2 with TRBJ2-5, with no clear D. Looked up from germline, CDR1 is WSHSY and CDR2 is SAAADI. Trimming pared 7 bases from V and 2 bases from J, leaving 8 bases between. This CDR3 contains 12 residues. The CDR3 loop is CASKTPQETQYF. DNA for the CDR3: TGCGCCAGCAAGACACCTCAAGAGACCCAGTACTTC.

V usage is TRBV15 and J usage is TRBJ1-1; the match to TRBD1 covers 10 bases. Germline V lookup: CDR1 LNHNV, CDR2 YYDKDF (reference sequence). Trimming at V came to 4 bases and at J to 6 bases, leaving 8 bases not matched to a gene. CDR3 size: 15 residues. The CDR3 region has the DNA TGTGCCACCAGCACCCGACAGGGGGCTTCCTCTGAAGCTTTCTTT. Amino acids: CATSTRQGASSEAFF.

The chain combines TRBV27 with TRBJ1-1; 10 nucleotides align to TRBD1. V gave up 6 bases and J gave up 11 bases; unmatched junction bases: 9. Germline V gene sequence: CDR1 MNHEY, CDR2 SMNVEV (reference sequence). CDR3 length: 13 amino acids. CDR3 in DNA: TGTGCCAGCAGCCAAGGGACAGGGGTTGAGGCTTTCTTT. This sequence encodes CASSQGTGVEAFF.

CDR3 residues: CASSPRRGRGTDTQYF. CDR3 nucleotide sequence: TGTGCCAGCAGCCCCCGTCGGGGGAGGGGCACAGATACGCAGTATTTT. The chain recombines TRBV7-2 with TRBJ2-3; 7 nucleotides line up with TRBD2. CDR3 length: 16 residues. Germline V gives CDR1 SGHTA, CDR2 FQGNSA. Trimming took 5 bases from V and 1 from J; bases not matched to a gene: 9.